This T cell receptor (beta chain) was retrieved from a study of T-cell memory formation after mild COVID-19. Study in general: Largely, the TCR clusters proved donor specific.

TCRdb reanalysed the 5' RACE reads using MiXCR and keeps one entry per CDR3 protein. The sample lists fewer than 150,000 distinct CDR3 sequences, around 15% seen once, with about 5.2% in the top ten. Remarks on this clonotype: What it recognizes is unknown.

The germline V gene encodes CDR1 SGHTA and CDR2 FQGNSA. V lost 5 bases to trimming and J lost 0 bases; unmatched junction nucleotides: 9. The CDR3 covers 17 residues. Study results and caveats: Pre-infection memory harbored some responding clones, suggesting cross-reactive memory joined.

The J gene is TRBJ2-1, the V gene TRBV7-2, with TRBD2 identical over 8 bases. The sequenced sample was PBMCs or a T cell subset sorted from them (not recorded which). The origin of this receptor is a man aged 18-30 years who had mild COVID-19 (a few samples of this study predate the infection). Cell type and time point are not known. The CDR3 nucleotides are TGTGCCAGCAGCCTAGTATTTGCGGGGGGCTCCTACAATGAGCAGTTCTTC. Its protein product is CASSLVFAGGSYNEQFF.